These 5 T cell receptor beta chains came from one sample sequenced in a study of blood T cells in healthy people across ages. A second roughly 6 to 11 cycle PCR used barcoded and J-beta primers. Each CDR3 protein is one row after TCRdb ran MiXCR on the 5' RACE reads. The sample lists 1,300,000 or so distinct CDR3 sequences, 59% occurring once. The sample was blood. The source of these receptors is a man between 18 and 29 years old in good health.

As DNA, the CDR3 is TGCGCCAGCAGCCAAGGGTTGACAGGGAGGGCATCCTACGAGCAGTACTTC. It is translated as CASSQGLTGRASYEQYF. The chain links TRBV4-3 to TRBJ2-7, with D perhaps assigned TRBD1 or TRBD2 (7 bases each). CDR1 is LGHNA, CDR2 YSLEER, per germline. The CDR3 totals 17 residues. Trimming stripped 1 base from V and 1 base from J, with 17 bases between.

The gene calls are TRBV6-4 and TRBJ2-7; the D gene is possibly TRBD2 (6 bases). Gene TRBJ2-1 matches the end of the DNA better, so the J call may be wrong. The CDR3 has 16 residues. Germline V lookup: CDR1 MRHNA, CDR2 SNTAGT. The CDR3 nucleotides read TGTGCCAGCAGTGACTCGACGGGGGAGTTGGATAATGAGCAGTTCTTC. The encoded protein is CASSDSTGELDNEQFF.

V usage is TRBV20-1 and J usage is TRBJ2-7; D is unclear. This CDR3 is built from 13 residues. The germline V gene encodes CDR1 DFQATT and CDR2 SNEGSKA (reference sequence). V shed 6 bases and J shed 0 bases, with 12 bases lying between them. The CDR3 DNA reads TGCAGTGCCGAGACTGCGAGCTCCTACGAGCAGTACTTC. Its translation is CSAETASSYEQYF.

This clonotype was seen a handful of times. The CDR3 sequence: CASVSGRASHTQYF. CDR3 in DNA: TGTGCCAGCGTGAGCGGGAGGGCTTCCCATACGCAGTATTTT. The chain employs TRBV2 and TRBJ2-3; 10 nucleotides line up with TRBD2. CDR1 is SNHLY, CDR2 FYNNEI, per germline. This CDR3 spans 14 amino acids. J lost 7 bases, V lost 8 bases, and 9 bases had no gene match.

The gene calls are TRBV5-1 and TRBJ2-7, with D possibly TRBD2 on 5 matching bases. Trimming left V 3 bases short and J 7 bases short, with 14 bases between. This CDR3 is built from 13 residues. Germline CDR1 is SGHRS and CDR2 is YFSETQ. CDR3 sequence (DNA): TGCGCCAGCAGCTCGAAAGCGGTAGGTGAGCAGTACTTC. This translates into CASSSKAVGEQYF.